This TCR beta chain stems from a study of OX40 agonist ivuxolimab in advanced cancers. On the study more broadly: Patients assigned to dose escalation were diagnosed with hepatocellular carcinoma, melanoma, renal cell or head and neck cancer. Checkpoint inhibitors had been given previously to 35% to 50% of patients.

TCRdb's table, derived via immunoSEQ multiplex PCR, lists solely in-frame clones and lacks some. The data contain roughly 80,000 clones, around 84% of them singletons. Per the germline V gene, CDR1 is SGHDT and CDR2 is YYEEEE. The V end lost 0 bases, the J end lost 5 bases, and 14 bases lay between the germline ends. CDR3 size: 16 residues. The sequence came from an adult with an advanced solid tumor such as melanoma, head and neck, liver or kidney cancer. This material consisted of CD4+ or CD8+ T cells sorted from blood, taken in a trial of the OX40 agonist ivuxolimab. The V call is TRBV5-6, the J call TRBJ2-2, with a weak D call TRBD2 (7 bases). The CDR3 bases are TGTGCCAGCAGCTTGGATGCGGGGGCCGAAACCGGGGAGCTGTTTTTT. Translation gives CASSLDAGAETGELFF. The full variable domain, its missing parts supplied by reference TRBV5-6 and TRBJ2-2, is DAGVTQSPTHLIKTRGQQVTLRCSPKSGHDTVSWYQQALGQGPQFIFQYYEEEERQRGNFPDRFSGHQFPNYSSELNVNALLLGDSALYLCASSLDAGAETGELFFGEGSRLTVL.